This T cell receptor beta chain was sequenced in a study of cytomegalovirus exposure and HLA in healthy donors. Of note for this clone: Its antigen remains unknown.

General observations from the study: Some public TCRs appeared in many individuals, while most sequences were rare.

Assay used: immunoSEQ multiplex PCR; TCRdb lists only in-frame clones, some missing. The table has 170,000 or so clones, around 81% seen once. The CDR3 loop spans 14 amino acids. Germline trimming cut 0 bases from V and 10 bases from J; bases unmatched to any gene: 6. From germline, CDR1 is LGHNA and CDR2 YSLEER. This chain links TRBV4-3 with TRBJ1-2; 9 positions agree with TRBD1. This receptor was obtained from a young woman in good health and CMV-seropositive. Input material: PBMCs. Written as DNA, the CDR3 is TGCGCCAGCAGCCAAGAAGCCACAGGGGGCCTCTACACCTTC. It yields the protein CASSQEATGGLYTF.